A single sample gave rise to the 17 T cell receptor beta chains below, sequenced in a study of beta chain features in type 1 diabetes. The study, taken as a whole, reports: A moderate, significant TCRB CDR3 shortening appeared in type 1 diabetes across four CD4+ subsets.

Since all of the isolated RNA was reverse transcribed, expressed TCRB transcripts were what got sequenced. Data came from immunoSEQ multiplex PCR; TCRdb stores just in-frame clones and leaves some out. The sample includes 330,000 or so clones, around 12% of them seen just once. These receptors have no known antigen. Specimen: naive CD4+ T cells from blood. The receptors derive from a woman aged 18-29 years with type 1 diabetes.

This clone was counted a few times. V and J are TRBV2 and TRBJ1-4; a weak D match, TRBD1 (6 bases). CDR3 size: 12 residues. Trimming removed 6 bases at V and 7 bases at J, with 9 bases between. CDR1 is SNHLY and CDR2 is FYNNEI in the germline V gene. The CDR3 spells CASRMDSEKLFF. The CDR3 bases are TGTGCCAGCAGAATGGACAGTGAAAAACTGTTTTTT.

The chain links TRBV5-6 to TRBJ2-5, with 9 nucleotides matching TRBD1. The CDR3 is 15 amino acids. The J segment lost 5 bases and the V segment lost 3 bases, leaving 8 bases of the junction unmatched. CDR1 is SGHDT, CDR2 YYEEEE, per germline. The CDR3 sequence is CASSSLTGGRETQYF. CDR3 nucleotide sequence: TGTGCCAGCAGCTCCCTGACAGGGGGAAGGGAGACCCAGTACTTC.

This clone was counted only a few times. V usage is TRBV7-9 and J usage is TRBJ1-5; D is undetermined. The V gene's germline CDR1 is SEHNR and CDR2 FQNEAQ (reference sequence). The CDR3 is made up of 17 amino acids. Trimming removed 3 bases at V and 0 bases at J, with 15 bases between. CDR3 DNA sequence: TGTGCCAGCAGCTTCGGGGAGGGCCTATATAGCAATCAGCCCCAGCATTTT. Translated, it gives CASSFGEGLYSNQPQHF. Full variable domain (missing parts from reference TRBV7-9 and TRBJ1-5): DTGVSQNPRHKITKRGQNVTFRCDPISEHNRLYWYRQTLGQGPEFLTYFQNEAQLEKSRLLSDRFSAERPKGSFSTLEIQRTEQGDSAMYLCASSFGEGLYSNQPQHFGDGTRLSIL.

This clone was seen only a few times. The V and J genes are TRBV7-2 and TRBJ2-7, with 9 bases lining up with TRBD2. CDR3 length equals 15 residues. V lost 3 bases and J lost 4; bases outside the gene matches: 7. Germline assignment: CDR1 SGHTA and CDR2 FQGNSA. The CDR3 spells CASSFSTSGTYEQYF. The CDR3 coding sequence is TGTGCCAGCAGCTTCTCGACTAGCGGTACTTACGAGCAGTACTTC.

V usage is TRBV7-3 and J usage is TRBJ1-4; 8 bases map to TRBD1. With 5 bases clipped from V and 8 bases from J, the junction kept 4 bases outside the gene matches. Germline V gives CDR1 SGHTA, CDR2 FQGTGA. The CDR3 runs 13 residues. CDR3 in amino acids: CASSARDREKLFF. DNA for the CDR3: TGTGCCAGCAGCGCCCGGGACAGGGAAAAACTGTTTTTT.

In this sample, this clone turned up a few times. The chain links TRBV5-6 to TRBJ2-1, with 9 bases lining up with TRBD1. Trimming took 2 bases from V and 6 from J; bases not matched to a gene: 9. The CDR3 length is 16 residues. CDR1 SGHDT and CDR2 YYEEEE come from the germline V gene. This chain's CDR3 is CASSFLGQGWGNEQFF. The CDR3, as DNA: TGTGCCAGCAGCTTTTTGGGACAGGGTTGGGGCAATGAGCAGTTCTTC.

This clone turned up a few times. The chain is built from TRBV6-4 and TRBJ1-2; 7 bases are a match to TRBD1. V gave up 6 bases and J gave up 8 bases; unmatched junction bases: 21. The CDR3 covers 17 residues. Germline CDR1 is MRHNA and CDR2 is SNTAGT. The CDR3 nucleotides are TGTGCCAGCAGCCCAGAAGCGCTTTCAGACAGGGCGAGAGGCTACACCTTC. Amino acids: CASSPEALSDRARGYTF.

This clone was detected only a few times. Other DNA sequences in this specimen translate into the identical CDR3. V gene TRBV20-1 combines with J gene TRBJ1-2; D is unresolved. V was cut by 0 bases and J by 5 bases, with 4 bases left in between. Germline values: CDR1 DFQATT, CDR2 SNEGSKA (reference sequence). This CDR3 comprises 11 residues. This CDR3 reads CSAREAYGYTF. CDR3 DNA: TGCAGTGCTAGAGAGGCATATGGCTACACCTTC.

This clone was found a few times. The chain couples TRBV9 to TRBJ2-7; 7 bases align to TRBD1. Germline values: CDR1 SGDLS, CDR2 YYNGEE. This CDR3 has 15 residues. V lost 4 bases, J lost 3 bases, and 10 bases stayed unmatched. CDR3 amino acids: CASSSRDSRVYEQYF. The CDR3 nucleotides read TGTGCCAGCAGCTCAAGGGACAGCCGAGTCTACGAGCAGTACTTC. Combining the CDR3 with reference TRBV9 and TRBJ2-7 gives the whole variable domain DSGVTQTPKHLITATGQRVTLRCSPRSGDLSVYWYQQSLDQGLQFLIQYYNGEERAKGNILERFSAQQFPDLHSELNLSSLELGDSALYFCASSSRDSRVYEQYFGPGTRLTVT.

This clone was seen a few times. The chain joins TRBV29-1 to TRBJ1-2; 8 bases line up with TRBD1. Unmatched junction bases numbered 8, after V lost 4 bases and J lost 7 bases. Looked up from germline, CDR1 is SQVTM and CDR2 is ANQGSEA. CDR3 size: 13 residues. The CDR3, as DNA: TGCAGCGTTGCCAGACAGGGGAGGGTTGGCTACACCTTC. Encoded protein: CSVARQGRVGYTF.

The CDR3 loop is CASSQGTGQASYGYTF. Written as DNA, the CDR3 is TGTGCCAGCAGCCAAGGAACGGGACAGGCTAGCTATGGCTACACCTTC. This rearrangement joins TRBV4-2 to TRBJ1-2; 8 nucleotides agree with TRBD1. The germline CDR1 and CDR2 sequences are LGHNA and YNFKEQ. CDR3 length: 16 amino acids. Losses at the gene ends were 1 base for V and 4 bases for J; bases not matched to a gene: 8.

This chain connects TRBV4-1 to TRBJ1-1, with TRBD1 as a possible D gene (6 bases). Germline assignment: CDR1 MGHRA and CDR2 YSYEKL. Trimming cost V 1 base and J 5 bases, with 17 bases left between them. This CDR3 is 16 amino acids long. The CDR3 sequence is CASSQVLQGKRTEAFF. In DNA form, the CDR3 reads TGCGCCAGCAGCCAAGTACTGCAGGGGAAGAGGACTGAAGCTTTCTTT.

The chain links TRBV11-3 to TRBJ2-7, with 8 bases lining up with TRBD1. J lost 5 bases, V lost 5 bases, and 5 bases had no gene match. The length of the CDR3 is 13 residues. The germline V gene encodes CDR1 SGHNT and CDR2 YENEEA. This chain's CDR3 is CASSPGQANEQYF. The CDR3 bases are TGTGCCAGCAGCCCGGGACAGGCAAACGAGCAGTACTTC.

A few counts support this clone. This chain links TRBV27 with TRBJ2-7; 7 nucleotides align to TRBD1. Germline CDR1 is MNHEY and CDR2 is SMNVEV (reference sequence). V shed 5 bases, J shed 6 bases, and the junction held 10 bases outside the gene matches. The CDR3 has 14 amino acids. For the CDR3, the DNA is TGTGCCAGCAGTCAAGAGACAGGGCCGGGCGAGCAGTACTTC. Protein product: CASSQETGPGEQYF.

There are a few counts of this clone. V and J are TRBV11-2 and TRBJ2-1; 7 positions match TRBD2. CDR1 is SGHAT and CDR2 is FQNNGV in the germline V gene. The CDR3 runs to 15 residues. V dropped 5 bases and J dropped 4; count of bases not matched to a gene: 8. CDR3 in amino acids: CASSLRGGGYNEQFF. CDR3 DNA: TGTGCCAGCAGCCTTCGTGGGGGGGGATACAATGAGCAGTTCTTC.

The chain couples TRBV7-9 to TRBJ2-4; no clear D. V was shortened by 5 bases and J by 7 bases, with 15 bases between the two germline ends. Per the germline V gene, CDR1 is SEHNR and CDR2 is FQNEAQ (reference sequence). The CDR3 consists of 14 residues. The CDR3 sequence is CASSPTWAPNIQYF. CDR3 nucleotide sequence: TGTGCCAGCAGCCCTACTTGGGCTCCGAACATTCAGTACTTC.

V usage is TRBV5-4 and J usage is TRBJ2-2, with D maybe TRBD1 (9 bases). The length of the CDR3 is 17 residues. CDR1 and CDR2 from the germline V gene are SGHNT and YYREEE (reference sequence). Trimming left V 6 bases short and J 3 bases short, with 21 bases between. The CDR3 sequence: CASTGGGQGPHTGELFF. The CDR3 DNA follows: TGTGCCAGCACCGGGGGGGGACAGGGCCCCCACACCGGGGAGCTGTTTTTT.